This T cell receptor (beta chain) came from a study of blood T cell repertoires in COVID-19. Method: immunoSEQ multiplex PCR; TCRdb's copy keeps in-frame clones and lacks some. The sample contains 150,000 to 200,000 clones, less than 90% of which appear only once. With 4 bases clipped from V and 1 base from J, the junction kept 6 bases outside the gene matches. The CDR3 covers 16 residues. Germline-derived CDR1 and CDR2 are SEHNR and FQNEAQ (reference sequence). Source material: PBMCs or T cells enriched from blood (not recorded which). This TCR derives from a woman under 40 who had been exposed to COVID-19. The V and J genes are TRBV7-9 and TRBJ1-1; TRBD1 aligns across 10 bases. The CDR3: CASSSLRDRGNTEAFF. CDR3 DNA: TGTGCCAGCAGCTCACTCCGGGACAGGGGGAACACTGAAGCTTTCTTT.